A single T cell receptor (beta chain) is shown here with its context. As yet, its antigen is unknown. V lost 1 base, J lost 3 bases, and 5 bases stayed unmatched. The CDR3 runs 14 residues. Germline CDR1 reads DFQATT; CDR2 reads SNEGSKA (reference sequence). This record belongs to a study of CD8 T cells in ankylosing spondylitis. Study-level findings and limits: The study looked at matched synovial fluid samples from ankylosing spondylitis patients. Disease-linked clones were reported to be significantly enriched there. A motif of several highly homologous TCR beta variants was seen as apparently characteristic of ankylosing spondylitis blood. With a CD8+ phenotype, disease-linked clones were relatively rare in peripheral blood. Earlier reports found some motif variants in synovial fluid and blood in reactive arthritis.

TCRdb called the 5' RACE reads again in MiXCR, with one record for every CDR3 protein. The sample comprises roughly 200,000 distinct CDR3 sequences, roughly 25% of which are singletons, and 5% to 7.5% rests with the top ten. The specimen sequenced was blood, either unsorted or a sorted T cell fraction (not recorded which). The genes are TRBV20-1 and TRBJ2-7; 8 positions agree with TRBD2. The clonotype was recovered from a male donor with ankylosing spondylitis or in good health (not recorded which). For the CDR3, the DNA is TGCAGTGCTAGAGGGAAAAGCGGGAGCTACGAGCAGTACTTC. This encodes CSARGKSGSYEQYF.